The clone carrying this TCR beta chain is labeled medium-sized. Its target is unknown. This entry comes from a study of T cell responses to AZD1222 COVID-19 vaccine. Study-level findings and limits: It should be noted that donors were predominantly white British and more often female, and clonal diversity was possibly underestimated. In the spike-specific TCR repertoire, nearly half reportedly target unmutated variant regions. Spike-specific TCR breadth and depth were elevated following two AZD1222 doses.

Assay: immunoSEQ multiplex PCR; the TCRdb copy retains only in-frame clones and omits some. The table shows around 120,000 clones, with around 88% occurring only once. The CDR3 runs 15 residues. CDR1 SGHRS and CDR2 YFSETQ come from the germline V gene. The V gene end was trimmed by 4 bases and the J gene end by 7 bases; junction bases not matched to a gene: 3. The chain employs TRBV5-1 and TRBJ1-6; 12 bases align to TRBD1. The receptor's source is an adult in good health. The input for sequencing was peripheral blood, taken on day 0 of AZD1222 vaccination. In DNA, the CDR3 is TGCGCCAGCAGCGCGGGACAGGGGGCAAATTCACCCCTCCACTTT. Its translation: CASSAGQGANSPLHF. The full variable domain, rest sourced from reference TRBV5-1 and TRBJ1-6, is KAGVTQTPRYLIKTRGQQVTLSCSPISGHRSVSWYQQTPGQGLQFLFEYFSETQRNKGNFPGRFSGRQFSNSRSEMNVSTLELGDSALYLCASSAGQGANSPLHFGNGTRLTVT.